A single sample gave rise to the 20 T cell receptor beta chains below, sequenced in a study of Graves' ophthalmopathy and Graves' hyperthyroidism. RNA served as the template for amplifying TCR beta CDR3 regions. An opening RT-PCR round employed HTBI primers and preceded a second-round multiplex PCR. TCRdb processed the multiplex PCR reads anew with MiXCR; each CDR3 protein has one entry. This table has approximately 700,000 distinct CDR3 sequences, under 50% appearing once. The sample was peripheral blood. The receptors come from an adult man with Graves' ophthalmopathy.

This clonotype was observed a handful of times. The J gene is TRBJ1-3, the V gene TRBV10-3, with D possibly being TRBD1 (5 bases). The CDR3 loop spans 15 amino acids. CDR1 and CDR2 (germline): ENHRY, SYGVKD. Trimming pared 10 bases from V and 1 base from J, leaving 17 bases between. The DNA of the CDR3 is TGTGCCAGCGCTAACTTGGGGGATTCTGGAAACACCATATATTTT. It yields the protein CASANLGDSGNTIYF.

This clonotype was seen ten or more times. CDR3 DNA sequence: TGTGCCAGCAGACAGGTGAACTATGGCTACACCTTC. Translation gives CASRQVNYGYTF. This chain joins TRBV7-9 and TRBJ1-2; D may be TRBD1 (5 bases). V was clipped by 6 bases and J by 2 bases, with 7 bases between them. The CDR3 consists of 12 residues. CDR1 and CDR2 (germline): SEHNR, FQNEAQ (reference sequence).

This sequence joins TRBV6-2 or TRBV6-3 and TRBJ2-7; D possibly corresponds to TRBD1 (5 bases). In germline, CDR1 is MNHEY, CDR2 SVGEGT. V lost 0 bases and J lost 1, with 16 bases in between. The CDR3 is 17 residues long. The CDR3 DNA follows: TGTGCCAGCAGTTACTCGTTCGCGAGACAGAAATCCTACGAGCAGTACTTC. This sequence encodes CASSYSFARQKSYEQYF.

CDR3 residues: CATSRVAEETQYF. The CDR3 DNA reads TGTGCCACCAGCAGAGTCGCGGAGGAGACCCAGTACTTC. The chain links TRBV15 to TRBJ2-5, with D unresolved. Germline CDR1 LNHNV, CDR2 YYDKDF (reference sequence). The germline V and J ends were trimmed by 1 base and 5 bases, with 8 bases remaining between them. The CDR3 has 13 residues. The full variable domain, rest sourced from reference TRBV15 and TRBJ2-5, is DAMVIQNPRYQVTQFGKPVTLSCSQTLNHNVMYWYQQKSSQAPKLLFHYYDKDFNNEADTPDNFQSRRPNTSFCFLDIRSPGLGDTAMYLCATSRVAEETQYFGPGTRLLVL.

The J gene is TRBJ2-5, the V gene TRBV29-1; 10 bases match TRBD2. V shed 7 bases, J shed 5 bases, and the junction held 7 bases outside the gene matches. Looked up from germline, CDR1 is SQVTM and CDR2 is ANQGSEA. The CDR3 spans 13 residues. The CDR3 DNA is TGCAGCGGGATAGCGGGGGGCGGGGAGACCCAGTACTTC. This codes for CSGIAGGGETQYF.

V gene TRBV6-5 combines with J gene TRBJ1-4; D remains unclear. This CDR3 is 14 amino acids long. Per the germline V gene, CDR1 is MNHEY and CDR2 is SVGAGI. With 5 bases removed from V and 4 bases from J, the gap between germline ends came to 11 bases. In DNA, the CDR3 is TGTGCCAGCAGTGCCCGGGTGGATAATGAAAAACTGTTTTTT. It yields the protein CASSARVDNEKLFF.

This clonotype was recorded many times. The chain recombines TRBV12-3 or TRBV12-4 with TRBJ1-2; D might be TRBD1 (5 bases). V dropped 6 bases and J dropped 4 bases, with 15 bases sitting between them. The CDR3 has 14 amino acids. The CDR3 reads CASRTPGHGYGYTF. Written as DNA, the CDR3 is TGTGCCAGCAGGACACCGGGGCATGGCTATGGCTACACCTTC.

This clonotype has ten or more counts. The chain has TRBV7-8 and TRBJ1-2, with D perhaps TRBD1 (5 bases). Trimming pared 4 bases from V and 4 bases from J, leaving 19 bases between. The CDR3 runs to 16 residues. Germline loops: CDR1 SGHVS, CDR2 FQNEAQ. The CDR3, as DNA: TGTGCCAGCAGCTCCCCCTACGGGGGGGTTAGCTATGGCTACACCTTC. Translated, it gives CASSSPYGGVSYGYTF.

This clonotype showed up just once. Possible read error: a much larger clone is one base away. The V call is TRBV10-3, the J call TRBJ1-6; D is perhaps TRBD1 (6 bases). Trimming took 6 bases from V and 9 from J, leaving 15 bases between them. CDR3 length: 14 amino acids. Germline CDR1 reads ENHRY; CDR2 reads SYGVKD. DNA for the CDR3: TGTGCCATCAGCTACAGGGTCGGAAGTTCACCCCTCCACTTT. Protein product: CAISYRVGSSPLHF.

Details on this clonotype: The junction departs from the called germline gene at one end, perhaps through a read error. The chain recombines TRBV7-2 with TRBJ2-7, with D perhaps assigned TRBD1 or TRBD2 (7 bases each). CDR1 is SGHTA and CDR2 is FQGNSA in the germline V gene. The CDR3 loop spans 14 amino acids. CDR3 nucleotides: TGTGCCAGCAGCCCCCAGGGGGGGCCCTACGAGCAGGACTTC. Its translation: CASSPQGGPYEQDF.

In this sample, this clonotype turned up many times. This sequence joins TRBV7-9 and TRBJ2-7, with 7 bases aligning to TRBD1. CDR1 is SEHNR, CDR2 FQNEAQ, per germline (reference sequence). The CDR3 is made up of 14 amino acids. Germline trimming cut 5 bases from V and 4 bases from J; bases unmatched to any gene: 8. The CDR3 sequence is CASSKTGTTYEQYF. CDR3 sequence (DNA): TGTGCCAGCAGCAAGACAGGGACCACTTACGAGCAGTACTTC.

The rearrangement uses TRBV30 and TRBJ2-7; D unresolved. Germline CDR1 reads GTSNPN; CDR2 reads SVGIG (reference sequence). The CDR3 loop spans 13 amino acids. Trimming stripped 2 bases from V and 3 bases from J, with 11 bases between. The CDR3 sequence: CAWSKVQLYEQYF. The CDR3 DNA follows: TGTGCCTGGAGTAAGGTACAGCTCTACGAGCAGTACTTC. The whole variable domain, filled in from reference TRBV30 and TRBJ2-7, reads SQTIHQWPATLVQPVGSPLSLECTVEGTSNPNLYWYRQAAGRGLQLLFYSVGIGQISSEVPQNLSASRPQDRQFILSSKKLLLSDSGFYLCAWSKVQLYEQYFGPGTRLTVT.

The table lists this clonotype with many counts. The gene calls are TRBV29-1 and TRBJ2-7; no definite D call. V was trimmed by 0 bases and J by 0 bases, leaving 6 bases between them. Germline values: CDR1 SQVTM, CDR2 ANQGSEA. CDR3 length: 13 amino acids. The CDR3 DNA follows: TGCAGCGTTGAAGATCAAACCTCCTACGAGCAGTACTTC. Translated, it gives CSVEDQTSYEQYF.

The sample holds many counts of this clonotype. The V gene is TRBV29-1, the J gene TRBJ2-2; 8 nucleotides line up with TRBD1. CDR1 is SQVTM, CDR2 ANQGSEA, per germline. Trimming took 5 bases from V and 7 from J; bases not matched to a gene: 3. This CDR3 is 12 amino acids long. The CDR3 nucleotides read TGCAGCGTTAGCAGGGGGCGCGGGGAGCTGTTTTTT. This encodes CSVSRGRGELFF.

This chain links TRBV27 with TRBJ1-6; D is ambiguous. Trimming cost V 5 bases and J 4 bases, with 6 bases left between them. The CDR3 contains 13 residues. Germline V gene data show CDR1 as MNHEY and CDR2 as SMNVEV (reference sequence). The CDR3 nucleotides are TGTGCCAGCAGTCCCCCATATAATTCACCCCTCCACTTT. It specifies CASSPPYNSPLHF.

The genes are TRBV10-3 and TRBJ1-2; a weak D match, TRBD1 (5 bases). The CDR3 length is 13 residues. Per germline, CDR1 ENHRY and CDR2 SYGVKD. Between the trimmed V and J ends, which lost 7 bases and 4 bases, there was a span of 13 bases. The CDR3 DNA is TGTGCCATCACCCCGGGGACCCGCTATGGCTACACCTTC. It codes for CAITPGTRYGYTF.

The gene calls are TRBV6-1 and TRBJ2-7; 9 nucleotides line up with TRBD1. J was trimmed by 6 bases and V by 11 bases; bases with no gene match: 14. The CDR3 runs to 14 residues. The V gene's germline CDR1 is MNHNS and CDR2 SASEGT. The CDR3 protein is CAVEPGQGWSEQYF. In DNA form, the CDR3 reads TGTGCCGTTGAACCGGGACAGGGATGGTCCGAGCAGTACTTC.

Comments on this clonotype: It is likely a read error, because the conserved phenylalanine at the end of the CDR3 is missing. It is unclear where the CDR3 begins or ends on the DNA, so no DNA is shown, and the CDR3 is as TCRdb lists it. The CDR3 protein is CASSRREGRNT. V gene TRBV2 combines with J gene TRBJ2-5; the DNA was not compared with TRBD2, the D call given in the table. The CDR3 region is 11 residues in length, termini included. Per germline, CDR1 SNHLY and CDR2 FYNNEI.

The V and J genes are TRBV12-5 and TRBJ1-1; no clear D. Trimming pared 1 base from V and 5 bases from J, leaving 17 bases between. The CDR3 sequence is 16 residues long. Germline V gives CDR1 LGHNT, CDR2 FRNRAP. The CDR3 here is CASGLAGVSEITEAFF. As DNA, the CDR3 is TGTGCTAGTGGTTTGGCTGGGGTTTCCGAGATTACTGAAGCTTTCTTT.

This clonotype was found many times. The chain combines TRBV5-5 with TRBJ2-7, with D perhaps TRBD2 (6 bases). Trimming removed 0 bases from V and 4 bases from J, with 14 bases in between. CDR1 is SGHKS and CDR2 is YYEKEE in the germline V gene (reference sequence). The CDR3 covers 15 residues. For the CDR3, the DNA is TGTGCCAGCAGCTTGGGGACGGGAGTTCTTTACGAGCAGTACTTC. Residues: CASSLGTGVLYEQYF. Full variable domain (remainder filled in from reference TRBV5-5 and TRBJ2-7): DAGVTQSPTHLIKTRGQQVTLRCSPISGHKSVSWYQQVLGQGPQFIFQYYEKEERGRGNFPDRFSARQFPNYSSELNVNALLLGDSALYLCASSLGTGVLYEQYFGPGTRLTVT.